Presented here are 2 T cell receptor beta chains from one specimen sequenced in a study of blood T cell repertoires in COVID-19. Only in-frame clones appear in the TCRdb table, and some are missing; sequencing was by immunoSEQ multiplex PCR. The data show around 55,000 clones, around nine tenths seen once. Specimen: peripheral blood. Receptors were obtained from a man in his 60s with active COVID-19.

The CDR3 bases are TGTGCCAGCAGCCGTACTAGGAAAGAGACCCAGTACTTC. Protein product: CASSRTRKETQYF. The chain has TRBV7-2 and TRBJ2-5; D is possibly TRBD2 (5 bases). Germline values: CDR1 SGHTA, CDR2 FQGNSA. V lost 5 bases and J lost 3, with 10 bases in between. The CDR3 is 13 residues long.

This clone was observed a few times. The chain links TRBV2 to TRBJ1-1; D is unclear. The length of the CDR3 is 13 residues. From germline, CDR1 is SNHLY and CDR2 FYNNEI. V was clipped by 8 bases and J by 1 base, with 11 bases between them. Here the CDR3 reads CASLGRGNTEAFF. The CDR3 DNA reads TGTGCCAGCCTAGGGCGGGGGAACACTGAAGCTTTCTTT.